This TCR beta chain was identified during a study of CD8+CD57+ T cells in acquired aplastic anemia. Across the study: Quantities of DNA derived from sorted CD4+ and CD8+ cells averaged around 3 ug. As sequenced from healthy donors, CD4+ cells averaged about 11 million reads. General observations from the study: Patients and controls were found to share 25 to 35 CD8+ CDR3 sequences. For CD8+ Simpson's diversity, patients and controls showed no significant difference.

The CDR3 totals 14 residues. The V end lost 6 bases, the J end lost 5 bases, and 16 bases lay between the germline ends. Germline V gene lookup returns CDR1 SNHLY and CDR2 FYNNEI. A word on this clonotype: The antigen is not known.

CDR3 and TCR beta VDJ profiling relied on a genomic DNA template. TCRdb used MiXCR to reprocess the reads, holding one entry per CDR3 protein. The top ten hold around 32% of the sample, which has approximately 200,000 distinct CDR3 sequences, 61% seen once. The rearrangement uses TRBV2 and TRBJ2-5; weak D call: TRBD2 (7 bases). The sequencing sample was made of sorted CD4+, CD8+, or CD8+CD57+ T cells (not recorded which) from PBMCs. The sequence derives from a human donor in good health. CDR3 protein: CASRRKGGRETQYF. The CDR3 DNA follows: TGTGCCAGCAGACGCAAGGGGGGGCGGGAGACCCAGTACTTC.